Below are 9 T cell receptor beta chains sequenced from a single sample in a study of blood T cell repertoires in COVID-19. Profiled with immunoSEQ multiplex PCR; TCRdb holds only in-frame clones, not every one. The sample carries more than 70,000 clones, 86% recorded once. The sequencing sample was made of peripheral blood. The receptor source for this set is a man aged 60 to 69 with acute or convalescent COVID-19.

V gene TRBV5-1 combines with J gene TRBJ2-1, with TRBD1 matching over 9 bases. The V segment lost 7 bases and the J segment 7 bases; nucleotides outside the gene matches: 9. The V gene's germline CDR1 is SGHRS and CDR2 YFSETQ. This CDR3 spans 14 amino acids. In DNA, the CDR3 is TGCGCCAGCCGAACAGGGACAGGGACGAATGAGCAGTTCTTC. This encodes CASRTGTGTNEQFF.

A few counts support this clone. This chain uses TRBV5-6 with TRBJ1-5; D unresolved. Per the germline V gene, CDR1 is SGHDT and CDR2 is YYEEEE. Trimming took 4 bases from V and 4 from J, leaving 15 bases between them. The CDR3 has 15 residues. The CDR3 nucleotides are TGTGCCAGCAGCGTCGGACTTGGAGGGAATCAGCCCCAGCATTTT. Protein: CASSVGLGGNQPQHF.

The rearrangement uses TRBV6-4 and TRBJ2-3; 8 bases are shared with TRBD2. The germline CDR1 and CDR2 sequences are MRHNA and SNTAGT. V was pared by 6 bases and J by 6 bases, with 14 bases of the junction left unmatched. CDR3 length equals 16 residues. CDR3 DNA sequence: TGTGCCAGCAGACGAATACTAGCGGCTACGAGGGATACGCAGTATTTT. Its translation: CASRRILAATRDTQYF.

The chain links TRBV9 to TRBJ2-1; TRBD2 matches at 7 bases. V gave up 0 bases and J gave up 4 bases; unmatched junction bases: 7. The V gene's germline CDR1 is SGDLS and CDR2 YYNGEE. This CDR3 comprises 16 residues. CDR3 bases: TGTGCCAGCAGCGTAGGGGCGGGAGTTTCTTACAATGAGCAGTTCTTC. Encoded protein: CASSVGAGVSYNEQFF.

The J gene is TRBJ1-5, the V gene TRBV6-1; no firm D call. CDR1 MNHNS and CDR2 SASEGT come from the germline V gene. Trimming left V 2 bases short and J 6 bases short, with 11 bases between. CDR3 size: 14 residues. CDR3 protein: CASSESGGAQPQHF. CDR3 nucleotide sequence: TGTGCCAGCAGTGAATCGGGAGGAGCTCAGCCCCAGCATTTT.

Here the CDR3 DNA reads TGTGCCAGCAGGAGCCCCGGCCAGAGGCAGCCCCAGCATTTT. This codes for CASRSPGQRQPQHF. This chain uses TRBV2 with TRBJ1-5, with D uncertain. The CDR3 extends over 14 amino acids. The V and J ends lost 6 bases and 7 bases respectively, with 16 bases between them. Germline CDR1 is SNHLY and CDR2 is FYNNEI.

The V and J genes are TRBV30 and TRBJ1-2, with D unresolved. The germline V gene encodes CDR1 GTSNPN and CDR2 SVGIG (reference sequence). Trimming left V 3 bases short and J 3 bases short, with 14 bases between. The CDR3 totals 14 residues. The CDR3: CAWSAGGRDYGYTF. For the CDR3, the DNA is TGTGCCTGGAGCGCGGGAGGGCGGGACTATGGCTACACCTTC.

This chain joins TRBV7-2 and TRBJ2-1; D perhaps matches TRBD2 (6 bases). Germline CDR1 and CDR2: SGHTA and FQGNSA. V was shortened by 7 bases and J by 5 bases, with 15 bases between the two germline ends. This CDR3 spans 14 amino acids. CDR3: CASIRGGGNNEQFF. The CDR3 coding sequence is TGTGCCAGCATCCGGGGAGGAGGGAACAATGAGCAGTTCTTC.

The chain joins TRBV7-9 to TRBJ1-2; a weak D match, TRBD1 (6 bases). The CDR3 is made up of 17 amino acids. The V end was cut by 2 bases, the J end by 4 bases, with 20 bases between. The germline CDR1 and CDR2 sequences are SEHNR and FQNEAQ (reference sequence). The CDR3 DNA is TGTGCCAGCAGCTTAATCTTGGGCACAGGGAACATCTATGGCTACACCTTC. This codes for CASSLILGTGNIYGYTF.